This note documents a single T cell receptor (beta chain) sequence. Its target is not known. TCRbeta libraries were built with three rounds of nested PCR, modified from ARM-PCR. From the multiplex PCR reads, TCRdb called clonotypes with MiXCR, one entry per CDR3 protein. The table shows approximately 80,000 distinct CDR3 sequences, with about 82% occurring only once. This entry belongs to a study of tumor and adjacent non-tumor tissue in lung cancer. Across the study: There were about twelve adenocarcinoma, a couple of squamous cell carcinoma and 1 small cell lung cancer cases. Samples averaged about 4.3 million productive TCRbeta reads each.

Whole-study results and caveats: Tumor TCR diversity, when higher, was linked to shorter survival. TCR diversity was significantly greater in tumor than normal lung tissue.

This sample's RNA came from whole unsorted tissue. More than 3 cm separated this lung sample from the edge of the tumor. CDR1 SGHNT and CDR2 YENEEA come from the germline V gene. Trimming pared 4 bases from V and 14 bases from J, leaving 23 bases between. This CDR3 spans 14 amino acids. The sequenced material came from distant non-tumor lung tissue. The chain joins TRBV11-3 to TRBJ1-1, with D unclear. The receptor was isolated from a man in his 60s with non-small cell lung cancer. The chain's CDR3 is CASSSHGRQTYAFF. CDR3 sequence (DNA): TGTGCCAGCAGCTCGCACGGACGGCAGACTTATGCCTTCTTT.